This T cell receptor (beta chain) was captured by sequencing in a study of blood T cells in healthy people across ages. In germline, CDR1 is SGHVS, CDR2 FNYEAQ. V gave up 5 bases and J gave up 5 bases, with 19 bases separating them. The CDR3 consists of 16 residues. Study-wide results and caveats: CMV status of donors was unknown, possibly confounding expanded clonotype changes.

Using a J-beta primer mix together with a sample-barcoded 5' primer, a second PCR was run for roughly 6 to 12 cycles. TCRdb reprocessed the 5' RACE reads with MiXCR, giving one entry per CDR3 protein. Of 1,300,000 or so distinct CDR3 sequences in the sample, 59% were seen once. The study isolated at least 6.5 million PBMCs from each sample. Note on this clonotype: What it binds is unknown.

Input material: blood. This chain joins TRBV7-6 and TRBJ2-1; the D is unclear. This TCR came from a man aged 18 to 35 in good health. The CDR3 reads CASSPSDVLVDNEQFF. The DNA for the CDR3 is TGTGCCAGCAGCCCGTCGGACGTCCTGGTTGACAATGAGCAGTTCTTC.